One sample yielded the 10 T cell receptor beta chains listed below, sequenced in a study of T-cell memory formation after mild COVID-19. TCRdb redid the calling of the 5' RACE reads with MiXCR, one entry per CDR3 protein. Of under 650,000 distinct CDR3 sequences listed, roughly 18% are singletons. Sequencing was carried out using PBMCs or a T cell subset sorted from them (not recorded which). The receptors come from an adult woman who had mild COVID-19 (a few samples of this study predate the infection). Cell type and time point are not known.

This clonotype was recorded many times. The chain is built from TRBV5-1 and TRBJ2-4, with 7 positions matching TRBD1. J was trimmed by 5 bases and V by 4 bases; bases with no gene match: 6. The CDR3 is made up of 14 amino acids. Germline V CDR1 and CDR2: SGHRS, YFSETQ. The CDR3 DNA reads TGCGCCAGCAGCCCTACGACAGGGCAAAACATTCAGTACTTC. As protein: CASSPTTGQNIQYF.

This clonotype was observed a few times. J is TRBJ2-3 and V is TRBV29-1; D not resolved. The CDR3 has 13 amino acids. The germline V and J ends were trimmed by 6 bases and 1 base, with 11 bases remaining between them. Germline-derived CDR1 and CDR2 are SQVTM and ANQGSEA. CDR3 residues: CSVDDGGTDTQYF. In DNA form, the CDR3 reads TGCAGCGTCGATGATGGGGGCACAGATACGCAGTATTTT.

This clonotype was detected a few times. J is TRBJ2-1 and V is TRBV6-6, with D tentatively TRBD1 (6 bases). There are 15 residues in the CDR3. CDR1 and CDR2 (germline): MNHNY, SVGAGI (reference sequence). Trimming shortened V by 0 bases and J by 10 bases, and 16 bases separated the two germline ends. The CDR3 is CASSYSQATGGEQFF. CDR3 nucleotides: TGTGCCAGCAGTTACTCCCAGGCGACAGGAGGCGAGCAGTTCTTC.

The genes are TRBV4-2 and TRBJ2-7, with 9 bases lining up with TRBD1. The germline gives CDR1 LGHNA, CDR2 YNFKEQ. This CDR3 has 15 amino acids. The junction had 3 bases not matched to a gene; V was cut back by 1 base and J by 2 bases. Here the CDR3 reads CASSQGDRAPYEQYF. In DNA, the CDR3 is TGTGCCAGCAGCCAAGGGGACAGGGCCCCCTACGAGCAGTACTTC.

CDR3 amino acids: CASSQGHGLNYGYTF. In DNA, the CDR3 is TGCGCCAGCAGCCAGGGACACGGACTTAACTATGGCTACACCTTC. V usage is TRBV4-1 and J usage is TRBJ1-2; D is possibly TRBD1 (6 bases). V was shortened by 3 bases and J by 1 base, with 12 bases between the two germline ends. Germline V gene data show CDR1 as MGHRA and CDR2 as YSYEKL. The CDR3 totals 15 residues.

The V and J genes are TRBV5-1 and TRBJ1-5, with a tentative D call TRBD1 (5 bases). Germline V gene data show CDR1 as SGHRS and CDR2 as YFSETQ. Trimming took off 4 bases at V and 6 bases at J, with 14 bases between the two ends. The CDR3 is made up of 14 amino acids. The chain's CDR3 is CASSVHGGSQPQHF. CDR3 DNA: TGCGCCAGCAGCGTTCACGGGGGAAGTCAGCCCCAGCATTTT.

This clonotype appeared a few times. The chain joins TRBV24-1 to TRBJ2-5, with a possible D match to TRBD1 (6 bases). This CDR3 has 12 residues. Germline lookup yields CDR1 KGHDR and CDR2 SFDVKD. The germline V and J ends were trimmed by 7 bases and 4 bases, with 9 bases remaining between them. The CDR3 coding sequence is TGTGCCACCAGCCCACAGGGAGAGACCCAGTACTTC. Translation: CATSPQGETQYF.

This sequence joins TRBV7-9 and TRBJ2-3; TRBD1 agrees at 8 bases. J gave up 5 bases and V 0 bases, and 10 bases lay outside the gene matches. Germline V gives CDR1 SEHNR, CDR2 FQNEAQ (reference sequence). CDR3 length: 17 residues. Written as DNA, the CDR3 is TGTGCCAGCAGCTTAGCGCGGCAGGGGGCGCTTGGAGATACGCAGTATTTT. Its protein product is CASSLARQGALGDTQYF.

Many counts were recorded for this clonotype. This sequence joins TRBV6-4 and TRBJ2-2, with 11 bases fitting TRBD1. V gave up 5 bases and J gave up 3 bases; unmatched junction bases: 2. Germline CDR1 and CDR2: MRHNA and SNTAGT. The CDR3 totals 15 residues. Here the CDR3 DNA reads TGTGCCAGCAGTCCGGGACAGGGGGACACCGGGGAGCTGTTTTTT. Amino acid sequence: CASSPGQGDTGELFF.

J is TRBJ1-5 and V is TRBV6-5, with D tentatively TRBD1 (5 bases). V was shortened by 5 bases and J by 1 base, with 12 bases between the two germline ends. The CDR3 sequence is 15 residues long. CDR1 and CDR2 (germline): MNHEY, SVGAGI. The CDR3 is CASSPFGGSNQPQHF. In nucleotides, the CDR3 is TGTGCCAGCAGTCCCTTCGGGGGGAGCAATCAGCCCCAGCATTTT.